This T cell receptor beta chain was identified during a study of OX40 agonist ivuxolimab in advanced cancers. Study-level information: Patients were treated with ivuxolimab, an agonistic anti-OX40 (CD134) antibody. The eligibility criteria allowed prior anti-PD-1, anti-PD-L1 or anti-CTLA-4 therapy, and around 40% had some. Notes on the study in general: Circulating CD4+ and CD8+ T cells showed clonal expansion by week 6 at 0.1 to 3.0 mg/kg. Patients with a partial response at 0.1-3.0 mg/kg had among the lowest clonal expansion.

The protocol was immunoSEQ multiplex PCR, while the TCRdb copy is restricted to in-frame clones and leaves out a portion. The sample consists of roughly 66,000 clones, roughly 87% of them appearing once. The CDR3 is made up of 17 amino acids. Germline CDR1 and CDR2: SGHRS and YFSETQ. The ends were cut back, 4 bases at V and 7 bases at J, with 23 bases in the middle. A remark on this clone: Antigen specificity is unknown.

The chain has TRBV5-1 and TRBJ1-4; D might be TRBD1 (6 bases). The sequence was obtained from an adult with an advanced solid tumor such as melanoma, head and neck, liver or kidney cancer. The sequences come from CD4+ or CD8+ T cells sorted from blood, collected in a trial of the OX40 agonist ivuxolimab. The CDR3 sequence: CASSPTPGGQQREKLFF. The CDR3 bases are TGCGCCAGCAGCCCCACCCCCGGGGGCCAGCAACGTGAAAAACTGTTTTTT.